Following are 8 T cell receptor beta chains from one sample sequenced in a study of shared clonotypes between healthy human individuals. Using immunoSEQ multiplex PCR, the repertoire was profiled, and TCRdb retains in-frame clones only, with some absent. The table shows fewer than 650,000 clones, with roughly 72% occurring only once. The material sequenced was PBMCs. The origin of the receptors is a woman between 40 and 50 years old in good health. Some clones in this sample may be carry-over from other donors' samples.

This clone was picked up one time. The rearrangement links TRBV30 to TRBJ2-5, with 14 bases identical to TRBD2. From germline, CDR1 is GTSNPN and CDR2 SVGIG (reference sequence). The length of the CDR3 is 16 residues. V dropped 0 bases and J dropped 7; count of bases not matched to a gene: 7. CDR3 nucleotides: TGTGCCTGGAGTGTGGGACTAGCGGGAGTGGGGGGGACCCAGTACTTC. Its translation: CAWSVGLAGVGGTQYF.

Comments on this clone: A far larger clone is only one base removed, so a read error is likely. Additional DNA sequences in this sample encode the identical CDR3. The chain has TRBV18 and TRBJ2-4; perhaps D is TRBD1 or TRBD2 (5 bases each). CDR1 and CDR2 (germline): KGHSH, LQKENI. This CDR3 is built from 16 residues. The CDR3 DNA reads TGTGCCAGCTCATCCCCTAGGATCGGGGCCAAAAACATCCAGTACTTC. Its protein product is CASSSPRIGAKNIQYF.

This clone was seen a handful of times. The chain uses TRBV28 and TRBJ2-6, with no clear D. The CDR3 runs to 14 residues. V dropped 1 base and J dropped 2 bases, with 3 bases sitting between them. Germline V gene data show CDR1 as MDHEN and CDR2 as SYDVKM. This CDR3 is CASSLSPGANVLTF. In nucleotides, the CDR3 is TGTGCCAGCAGTTTATCGCCTGGGGCCAACGTCCTGACTTTC.

The chain joins TRBV7-2 to TRBJ1-2, with D perhaps matching TRBD1 (5 bases). Germline CDR1 reads SGHTA; CDR2 reads FQGNSA. The CDR3 is 14 residues long. Trimming pared 8 bases from V and 1 base from J, leaving 14 bases between. Here the CDR3 reads CASFRGGGNYGYTF. In DNA form, the CDR3 reads TGTGCCAGCTTCCGGGGGGGTGGTAACTATGGCTACACCTTC.

The rearrangement uses TRBV6-6 and TRBJ2-7; D is uncertain. CDR3 size: 16 residues. The germline V gene has CDR1 MNHNY and CDR2 SVGAGI (reference sequence). Trimming shortened V by 0 bases and J by 0 bases, and 12 bases separated the two germline ends. The CDR3 nucleotides are TGTGCCAGCAGTTACTCGAGAGCCTCAGGCTCCTACGAGCAGTACTTC. This codes for CASSYSRASGSYEQYF.

The chain couples TRBV5-6 to TRBJ2-7; the D gene is possibly TRBD1 (6 bases). The CDR3 covers 17 residues. The V gene lost 1 base and the J gene lost 5 bases, with 22 bases spanning the gap. CDR1 and CDR2 from the germline V gene are SGHDT and YYEEEE. DNA of the CDR3: TGTGCCAGCAGCTTGCAGGGGCCGATTCTTGGTTTCCACGAGCAGTACTTC. Translation gives CASSLQGPILGFHEQYF.

This rearrangement joins TRBV7-9 to TRBJ2-1; D remains unclear. CDR1 and CDR2 from the germline V gene are SEHNR and FQNEAQ (reference sequence). The CDR3 spans 10 residues. Deletions cut 5 bases from V and 5 bases from J, with 1 base between. CDR3 bases: TGTGCCAGCAGCGACAATGAGCAGTTCTTC. Encoded protein: CASSDNEQFF.

This chain uses TRBV27 with TRBJ1-6; D unresolved. The CDR3 is 12 amino acids. Trimming removed 3 bases at V and 7 bases at J, with 4 bases between. The germline gives CDR1 MNHEY, CDR2 SMNVEV (reference sequence). The CDR3 spells CASSFPNSPLHF. The CDR3 nucleotides are TGTGCCAGCAGTTTCCCGAATTCACCCCTCCACTTT.